This TCR beta chain was identified during a study of Ad26.COV2.S vaccination and SARS-CoV-2 variants. Data came from immunoSEQ multiplex PCR; TCRdb stores just in-frame clones and leaves some out. The data show approximately 340,000 clones, with around 90% seen just once and roughly 3.9% held by the top ten. This receptor was obtained from a human donor who had recovered from COVID-19. The input for sequencing was peripheral blood, taken after recovery from COVID-19.

CDR3 loop: CASSLGGLGEKLFF. The CDR3 DNA follows: TGCGCCAGCAGCCTGGGGGGGCTGGGGGAAAAACTGTTTTTT. The chain combines TRBV4-3 with TRBJ1-4; D perhaps matches TRBD1 (6 bases). This CDR3 region has 14 residues. V was clipped by 4 bases and J by 8 bases, with 14 bases between them. Germline V lookup: CDR1 LGHNA, CDR2 YSLEER.